Listed below are T cell receptor beta chains from one sample, sequenced in a study of blood T cell repertoires in COVID-19. Sequenced by immunoSEQ multiplex PCR; TCRdb stores in-frame clones only, minus some. Of around 300,000 clones listed, over 75% are singletons. Sequenced sample: peripheral blood. The receptors here all came from a human donor in a cohort sampled during active COVID-19. Both conserved end residues are part of each CDR3. D genes are given only for firm matches. Clone size is stated in some rows and not others, as once, few, many or a class when expanded.

clone_size j_call d_call v_call cdr3_aa cdr3_nt
. TRBJ1-5 . TRBV30 CAWSIRGLGNQPQHF TGTGCCTGGAGTATAAGGGGCCTGGGCAATCAGCCCCAGCATTTT
. TRBJ2-3 TRBD2 TRBV29-1 CSVDATSGRRTDTQYF TGCAGCGTTGACGCGACTAGCGGGCGGAGGACAGATACGCAGTATTTT
. TRBJ2-7 . TRBV6-5 CASTRFGTYADEQYF TGTGCCAGCACCCGTTTCGGTACATACGCGGACGAGCAGTACTTC
. TRBJ1-2 . TRBV12-5 CASGLVRNQGTYGYTF TGTGCTAGTGGTTTGGTACGGAACCAGGGGACCTATGGCTACACCTTC
few TRBJ1-2 TRBD1 TRBV7-9 CASSRVDRGKGGYTF TGTGCCAGCAGTAGAGTTGACAGGGGGAAGGGTGGCTACACCTTC
. TRBJ1-3 . TRBV15 CATSSYTPLYF TGTGCCACCAGCAGTTACACCCCACTATATTTT
. TRBJ1-2 TRBD1 TRBV3-1/TRBV3-2 CASSLGTGDGYTF TGTGCCAGCAGTCTTGGCACAGGGGATGGCTACACCTTC
. TRBJ2-1 TRBD2 TRBV28 CASSLNNIGRAGGNEQFF TGTGCCAGCAGTTTAAATAACATTGGGAGGGCGGGGGGCAATGAGCAGTTCTTC
. TRBJ1-1 . TRBV29-1 CSVSARQTVNTEAFF TGCAGCGTAAGCGCCCGACAGACAGTGAACACTGAAGCTTTCTTT
. TRBJ2-1 TRBD2 TRBV7-3 CASSQRSGGINEQFF TGTGCCAGCAGTCAAAGAAGCGGGGGGATCAATGAGCAGTTCTTC
. TRBJ1-3 TRBD1 TRBV19 CASSNQGASGNTIYF TGTGCCAGTAGTAATCAGGGGGCCAGTGGAAACACCATATATTTT
. TRBJ1-5 . TRBV24-1 CATSDPTLDRFGNQPQHF TGTGCCACCAGTGATCCTACCCTCGACAGGTTTGGCAATCAGCCCCAGCATTTT
. TRBJ1-2 . TRBV9 CASSPRTVYGYTF TGTGCCAGCAGCCCTCGGACAGTTTATGGCTACACCTTC
. TRBJ1-2 . TRBV11-2 CASSLNPWRRQSYGYTF TGTGCCAGCAGCTTAAATCCGTGGAGGAGGCAGTCCTATGGCTACACCTTC
. TRBJ1-1 . TRBV6-5 CASRRTGLNTEAFF TGTGCCAGCAGGAGAACAGGGTTGAACACTGAAGCTTTCTTT
. TRBJ1-1 . TRBV7-9 CASTYGADTEAFF TGTGCCAGCACCTATGGGGCAGACACTGAAGCTTTCTTT
. TRBJ1-1 . TRBV10-3 CAISDLTGNTEAFF TGTGCCATCAGTGACCTGACAGGGAACACTGAAGCTTTCTTT
. TRBJ1-2 . TRBV7-9 CAASKGRRGGGYTF TGTGCCGCCAGCAAAGGACGGCGAGGGGGTGGCTACACCTTC
once TRBJ1-5 . TRBV6-5 CASSLSGNSNQPQHF TGTGCCAGCAGTTTGAGCGGTAATAGCAATCAGCCCCAGCATTTT
. TRBJ2-2 . TRBV13 CASSLPGYWAGELFF TGTGCCAGCAGCCTTCCAGGGTACTGGGCCGGGGAGCTGTTTTTT
. TRBJ2-1 . TRBV19 CATQGGSADEQFF TGTGCCACCCAGGGGGGTTCCGCGGATGAGCAGTTCTTC
. TRBJ2-3 TRBD2 TRBV18 CASSRTSGGAADTQYF TGTGCCAGCTCAAGGACTAGCGGGGGGGCCGCCGATACGCAGTATTTT
. TRBJ1-5 . TRBV30 CAWSVSGNQPQHF TGTGCCTGGAGTGTGAGCGGAAATCAGCCCCAGCATTTT
. TRBJ1-2 . TRBV7-2 CASSSYGYTF TGTGCCAGCAGCTCGTATGGCTACACCTTC
. TRBJ1-3 . TRBV9 CASSAISVGGSSGNTIYF TGTGCCAGCAGCGCCATTAGTGTGGGGGGAAGCTCTGGAAACACCATATATTTT
. TRBJ2-1 TRBD2 TRBV7-9 CASSYSGGAEQFF TGTGCCAGCAGTTATAGCGGGGGCGCTGAGCAGTTCTTC
. TRBJ1-1 . TRBV3-1/TRBV3-2 CASSQVRGTEAFF TGTGCCAGCAGCCAAGTCCGGGGGACTGAAGCTTTCTTT
. TRBJ1-1 TRBD1 TRBV3-1/TRBV3-2 CASSQEYLGQGNWAFF TGTGCCAGCAGCCAAGAGTATCTGGGACAGGGTAATTGGGCTTTCTTT
. TRBJ2-7 . TRBV7-6 CASSFRQADEQYF TGTGCCAGCAGCTTCCGACAGGCGGACGAGCAGTACTTC
. TRBJ1-1 . TRBV14 CASSQVWGAEAFF TGTGCCAGCAGCCAAGTATGGGGCGCTGAAGCTTTCTTT
. TRBJ2-1 . TRBV5-6 CASSANNEQFF TGTGCCAGCAGCGCTAATAATGAGCAGTTCTTC
. TRBJ2-7 . TRBV7-2 CASSRGGAWYYEQYF TGTGCCAGCAGCCGTGGGGGGGCGTGGTACTACGAGCAGTACTTC
. TRBJ1-6 . TRBV30 CAWTPRRGFSYNSPLHF TGTGCCTGGACTCCAAGACGGGGATTTTCCTATAATTCACCCCTCCACTTT
. TRBJ2-5 TRBD1 TRBV19 CASSVRTGGETQYF TGTGCCAGTAGTGTCCGGACAGGGGGAGAGACCCAGTACTTC
. TRBJ1-2 TRBD1 TRBV5-5 CASSIWLTGDGYGYTF TGTGCCAGCAGCATCTGGCTGACAGGGGATGGCTATGGCTACACCTTC
. TRBJ2-2 TRBD2 TRBV29-1 CSAELAGDTGELFF TGCAGCGCAGAACTAGCGGGGGACACCGGGGAGCTGTTTTTT
once TRBJ2-2 . TRBV9 CASSVGSTNTGELFF TGTGCCAGCAGCGTAGGGAGTACCAACACCGGGGAGCTGTTTTTT
. TRBJ2-5 . TRBV7-9 CASSPVGGQIQETQYF TGTGCCAGCAGCCCTGTCGGAGGCCAGATACAAGAGACCCAGTACTTC
once TRBJ1-3 . TRBV6-2/TRBV6-3 CASSPRGGSRSGNTIYF TGTGCCAGCAGCCCTCGGGGGGGGTCCCGTTCGGGAAACACCATATATTTT
. TRBJ1-2 . TRBV2 CAWRGYTF TGTGCCTGGCGGGGCTACACCTTC
few TRBJ1-1 . TRBV6-2/TRBV6-3 CASSYSQGNTEAFF TGTGCCAGCAGTTACTCGCAGGGAAACACTGAAGCTTTCTTT
few TRBJ1-2 TRBD1 TRBV5-1 CASSPTGFYGYGYTF TGCGCCAGCAGCCCGACAGGGTTCTATGGCTATGGCTACACCTTC
. TRBJ2-1 . TRBV2 CASSESRGTGYNEQFF TGTGCCAGCAGTGAAAGTCGCGGAACCGGATACAATGAGCAGTTCTTC
once TRBJ1-1 . TRBV18 CASSPPGRTEAFF TGTGCCAGCTCACCACCGGGGAGGACTGAAGCTTTCTTT
. TRBJ1-2 TRBD1 TRBV5-4 CASSTRTGGVDGYTF TGTGCCAGCAGCACTCGGACAGGGGGCGTCGATGGCTACACCTTC
. TRBJ2-3 . TRBV5-1 CASSLDTGSTDTQYF TGCGCCAGCAGCTTGGATACGGGGTCCACAGATACGCAGTATTTT
. TRBJ2-7 . TRBV20-1 CSAKNRESLYF TGCAGTGCAAAAAACAGGGAATCCTTATACTTC
. TRBJ1-2 . TRBV29-1 CSVETNGQGGAYGYTF TGCAGCGTTGAAACAAATGGGCAGGGAGGGGCCTATGGCTACACCTTC
. TRBJ1-4 TRBD1 TRBV10-3 CAISGDRGEKLFF TGTGCCATCAGTGGGGACAGGGGGGAAAAACTGTTTTTT
. TRBJ1-2 . TRBV6-4 CASSDTDTRYGYTF TGTGCCAGCAGTGACACAGACACTCGCTATGGCTACACCTTC
. TRBJ1-2 . TRBV3-1/TRBV3-2 CASSQGAGDNYGYTF TGTGCCAGCAGCCAAGGGGCTGGCGATAACTATGGCTACACCTTC
. TRBJ1-2 TRBD1 TRBV19 CASSIAGGITNYGYTF TGTGCCAGTAGTATCGCAGGGGGTATAACTAACTATGGCTACACCTTC
. TRBJ2-7 TRBD2 TRBV27 CASSLGGNPVQYF TGTGCCAGCAGTCTGGGGGGGAACCCTGTGCAGTACTTC
. TRBJ1-1 TRBD1 TRBV5-4 CASSFRDRGGTEAFF TGTGCCAGCAGCTTCCGGGACAGGGGAGGCACTGAAGCTTTCTTT
. TRBJ1-3 . TRBV9 CASRPGGSGNTIYF TGTGCCAGCAGGCCGGGGGGCTCTGGAAACACCATATATTTT